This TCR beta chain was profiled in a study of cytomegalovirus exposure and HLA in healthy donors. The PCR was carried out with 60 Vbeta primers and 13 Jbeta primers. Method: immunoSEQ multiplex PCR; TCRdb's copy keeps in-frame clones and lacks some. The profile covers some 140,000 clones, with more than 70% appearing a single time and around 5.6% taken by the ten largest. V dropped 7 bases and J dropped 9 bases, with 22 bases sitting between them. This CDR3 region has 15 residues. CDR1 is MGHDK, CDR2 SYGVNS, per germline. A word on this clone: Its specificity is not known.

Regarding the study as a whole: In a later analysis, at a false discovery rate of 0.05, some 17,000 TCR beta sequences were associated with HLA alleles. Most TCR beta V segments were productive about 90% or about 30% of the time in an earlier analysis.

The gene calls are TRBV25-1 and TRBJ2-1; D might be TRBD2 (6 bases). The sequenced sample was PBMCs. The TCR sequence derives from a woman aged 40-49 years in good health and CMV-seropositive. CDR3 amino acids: CASKWGGARGTEQFF. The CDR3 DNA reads TGTGCCAGCAAGTGGGGCGGGGCCCGAGGCACTGAGCAGTTCTTC.